This T cell receptor beta chain appears in the sequencing data of a study of blood T cell repertoires in COVID-19. Overall study context: T cells, B-cell-depleted T cells, or PBMCs provided the cDNA or gDNA that served as material.

This table comes from immunoSEQ multiplex PCR, and its TCRdb copy is limited to in-frame clones, with some not included. Of 270,000 or so clones in the sample, about four fifths were seen once. This CDR3 has 15 amino acids. Per the germline V gene, CDR1 is MNHEY and CDR2 is SMNVEV (reference sequence). Trimming stripped 5 bases from V and 4 bases from J, with 18 bases between. The sequenced material came from peripheral blood. J is TRBJ2-7 and V is TRBV27; tentative D call: TRBD2 (5 bases). The TCR sequence derives from a woman between 50 and 59 years old who had recovered from COVID-19. The CDR3 spells CASSLKGDGLYEQYF. In nucleotides, the CDR3 is TGTGCCAGCAGTCTCAAGGGAGATGGGCTTTACGAGCAGTACTTC.